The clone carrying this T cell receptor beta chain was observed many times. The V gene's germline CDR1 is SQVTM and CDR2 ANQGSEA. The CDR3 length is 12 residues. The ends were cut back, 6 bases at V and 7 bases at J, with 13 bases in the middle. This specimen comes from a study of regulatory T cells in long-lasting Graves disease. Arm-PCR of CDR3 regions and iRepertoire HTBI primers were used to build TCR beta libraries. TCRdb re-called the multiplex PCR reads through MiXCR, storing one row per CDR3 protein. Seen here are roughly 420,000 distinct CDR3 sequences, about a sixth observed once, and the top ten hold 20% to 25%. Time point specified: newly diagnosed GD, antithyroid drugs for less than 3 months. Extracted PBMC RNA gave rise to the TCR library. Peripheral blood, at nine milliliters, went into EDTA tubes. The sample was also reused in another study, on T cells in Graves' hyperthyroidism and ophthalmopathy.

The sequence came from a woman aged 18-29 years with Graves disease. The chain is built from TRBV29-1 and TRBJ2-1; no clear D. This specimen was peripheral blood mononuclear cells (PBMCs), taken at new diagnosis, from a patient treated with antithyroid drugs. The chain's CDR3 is CSVNAPNNEQFF. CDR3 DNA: TGCAGCGTCAACGCCCCCAATAATGAGCAGTTCTTC.